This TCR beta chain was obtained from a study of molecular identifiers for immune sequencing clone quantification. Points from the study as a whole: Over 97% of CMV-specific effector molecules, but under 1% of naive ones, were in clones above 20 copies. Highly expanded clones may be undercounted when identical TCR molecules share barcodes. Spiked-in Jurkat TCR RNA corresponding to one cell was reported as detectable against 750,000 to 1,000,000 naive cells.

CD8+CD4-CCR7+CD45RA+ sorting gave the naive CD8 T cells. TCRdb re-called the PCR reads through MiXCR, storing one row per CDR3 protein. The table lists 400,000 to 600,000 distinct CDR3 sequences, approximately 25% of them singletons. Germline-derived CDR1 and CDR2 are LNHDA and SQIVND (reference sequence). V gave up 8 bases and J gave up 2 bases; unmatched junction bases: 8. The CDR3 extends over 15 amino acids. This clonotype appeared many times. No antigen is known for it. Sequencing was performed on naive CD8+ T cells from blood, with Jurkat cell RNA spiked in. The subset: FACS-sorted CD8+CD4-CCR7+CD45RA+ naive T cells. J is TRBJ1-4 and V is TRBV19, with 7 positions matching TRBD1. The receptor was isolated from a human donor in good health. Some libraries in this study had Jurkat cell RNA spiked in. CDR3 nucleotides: TGTGCCAGTCGGACAGGTATTGGGACTAATGAAAAACTGTTTTTT. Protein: CASRTGIGTNEKLFF.